Sequencing of this T cell receptor beta chain was carried out in a study of neurological immune-mediated disorders. The cDNA was generated by 5'RACE with 10-nucleotide random UMIs. TCRdb fed the 5' RACE reads into MiXCR, producing one record per CDR3 protein. This sample has roughly 80,000 distinct CDR3 sequences, with approximately 10% found just once. 2 million PBMCs stored at -80 C were the source of the unsorted libraries. With V trimmed by 4 bases and J by 5 bases, 8 bases remained unmatched. The CDR3 sequence is 17 residues long. The germline V gene has CDR1 MNHEY and CDR2 SVGAGI. Many counts were recorded for this clonotype.

The receptor comes from a man between 40 and 49 years old in good health. Material: PBMCs. The chain recombines TRBV6-5 with TRBJ2-1; 13 bases match TRBD2. The CDR3 loop is CASSSATSGRGHNEQFF. CDR3 nucleotides: TGTGCCAGCAGTTCGGCAACTAGCGGGAGGGGTCACAATGAGCAGTTCTTC.